What follows are 10 T cell receptor beta chains derived from one specimen sequenced in a study of T cells after yellow fever vaccination. MiXCR, applied by TCRdb to the 5' RACE reads, yields one record per CDR3 protein. The sample holds approximately 24,000 distinct CDR3 sequences; under 7% are singletons and the top ten take approximately 12%. The source was PBMCs, either bulk or a sorted T-cell subset (CD4+, CD8+, memory, or dextramer-sorted; not recorded which), collected 15 days after the yellow fever booster vaccination. Receptors were obtained from a man between 25 and 39 years old who received the YFV17D yellow fever vaccine.

This clonotype occurred many times. The genes are TRBV20-1 and TRBJ2-4, with D possibly TRBD2 on 6 matching bases. Deletions cut 6 bases from V and 0 bases from J, with 15 bases between. This CDR3 spans 15 amino acids. Germline-derived CDR1 and CDR2 are DFQATT and SNEGSKA (reference sequence). This CDR3 is CSAPTRGLAKNIQYF. CDR3 bases: TGCAGTGCCCCGACGCGGGGACTAGCCAAAAACATTCAGTACTTC.

This clonotype was seen repeatedly, ten times or more. The chain joins TRBV5-6 to TRBJ2-7; TRBD1 or TRBD2 may be the D gene (6 bases each). CDR1 SGHDT and CDR2 YYEEEE come from the germline V gene. V was shortened by 4 bases and J by 3 bases, with 17 bases between the two germline ends. The CDR3 has 15 residues. The CDR3 region is CASSTAGHSDYEQYF. The CDR3 DNA reads as TGTGCCAGCAGCACGGCGGGACATTCCGACTACGAGCAGTACTTC. The variable domain in full, with the rest retrieved from reference TRBV5-6 and TRBJ2-7, is DAGVTQSPTHLIKTRGQQVTLRCSPKSGHDTVSWYQQALGQGPQFIFQYYEEEERQRGNFPDRFSGHQFPNYSSELNVNALLLGDSALYLCASSTAGHSDYEQYFGPGTRLTVT.

This clonotype came up many times. V usage is TRBV7-2 and J usage is TRBJ1-5; a possible D gene is TRBD1 (5 bases). The CDR3 is made up of 12 amino acids. Trimming stripped 2 bases from V and 7 bases from J, with 6 bases between. Germline V gene sequence: CDR1 SGHTA, CDR2 FQGNSA. CDR3 residues: CASSLWGQPQHF. CDR3 in DNA: TGTGCCAGCAGCTTATGGGGCCAGCCCCAGCATTTT.

This clonotype was recorded at least ten times. V gene TRBV6-5 combines with J gene TRBJ1-4; no clear D gene. V lost 5 bases and J 8 bases, leaving 15 bases between the germline ends. Germline CDR1 reads MNHEY; CDR2 reads SVGAGI. CDR3 length: 14 residues. The CDR3 region is CASSPTPVDEKLFF. The CDR3 coding sequence is TGTGCCAGCAGTCCGACACCGGTAGACGAAAAACTGTTTTTT.

This clonotype has at least ten counts. The CDR3 region has the DNA TGTGCCAGCAGCTTTTCCGGGATTTCCCGACGCACTGAAGCTTTCTTT. This translates into CASSFSGISRRTEAFF. The chain couples TRBV7-8 to TRBJ1-1; no clear D gene. This CDR3 is built from 16 residues. Between the trimmed V and J ends, which lost 3 bases and 4 bases, there was a span of 18 bases. The germline V gene has CDR1 SGHVS and CDR2 FQNEAQ.

Ten or more counts support this clonotype. The genes are TRBV10-3 and TRBJ2-1; 8 bases are a match to TRBD2. Germline V CDR1 and CDR2: ENHRY, SYGVKD. The V gene end was trimmed by 5 bases and the J gene end by 7 bases; junction bases not matched to a gene: 7. The CDR3 is made up of 14 amino acids. The CDR3 nucleotides read TGTGCCATCAGTATTACAGGACTAGCTAATGAGCAGTTCTTC. Its translation is CAISITGLANEQFF.

This clonotype came up many times. The J gene is TRBJ2-3, the V gene TRBV9, with D possibly TRBD2 on 5 matching bases. The germline CDR1 and CDR2 sequences are SGDLS and YYNGEE. Trimming took 7 bases from V and 4 from J, leaving 19 bases between them. This CDR3 is 15 amino acids long. The CDR3 region is CASVKSGEKSDTQYF. DNA for the CDR3: TGTGCCAGCGTAAAGAGCGGAGAGAAGTCAGATACGCAGTATTTT.

There are many counts of this clonotype. This chain connects TRBV2 to TRBJ1-4; TRBD1 matches at 7 bases. V gave up 6 bases and J gave up 8 bases; unmatched junction bases: 6. Germline-derived CDR1 and CDR2 are SNHLY and FYNNEI. The CDR3 runs 13 residues. The CDR3 reads CASRTGLTEKLFF. DNA of the CDR3: TGTGCCAGCAGGACAGGGCTGACCGAAAAACTGTTTTTT. The complete variable domain, with remaining parts taken from reference TRBV2 and TRBJ1-4, reads EPEVTQTPSHQVTQMGQEVILRCVPISNHLYFYWYRQILGQKVEFLVSFYNNEISEKSEIFDDQFSVERPDGSNFTLKIRSTKLEDSAMYFCASRTGLTEKLFFGSGTQLSVL.

The chain carries TRBV20-1 and TRBJ2-5; no reliable D call. This CDR3 is built from 12 residues. V was pared by 5 bases and J by 6 bases, with 13 bases between. Germline CDR1 DFQATT, CDR2 SNEGSKA (reference sequence). The CDR3: CSACPTKKTQYF. The CDR3 DNA follows: TGCAGTGCTTGCCCGACGAAAAAGACCCAGTACTTC.

This clonotype was recorded many times. The chain recombines TRBV7-9 with TRBJ2-3; 11 nucleotides match TRBD2. Losses at the gene ends were 5 bases for V and 4 bases for J; bases not matched to a gene: 8. Germline V gene data show CDR1 as SEHNR and CDR2 as FQNEAQ (reference sequence). CDR3 size: 16 residues. This CDR3 reads CASSLKPGLAADTQYF. CDR3 DNA sequence: TGTGCCAGCAGCCTAAAACCGGGACTAGCGGCAGATACGCAGTATTTT.